This is a list of T cell receptor beta chains from one sample in a study of blood T cell repertoires in COVID-19. Profiling relied on immunoSEQ multiplex PCR, and the TCRdb table lists in-frame clones only, not all of them. The sample holds a few hundred thousand clones, approximately 85% seen once. Sequencing was done on a sample of PBMCs or T cells enriched from blood (not recorded which). The receptors come from a man in his thirties or forties who had recovered from COVID-19. CDR3s include the opening cysteine and the closing phenylalanine or tryptophan. Each record gives: V gene, J gene, D gene, clone size, CDR3 DNA, CDR3 protein. The D gene is left open where the match is weak. Clone size, where shown, is once, few, many, or a class for clones that have expanded.

v_gene: TRBV5-4
j_gene: TRBJ1-1
d_gene: -
abundance: -
CDR3nt: TGTGCCAGCAGCCTAGGAGGGGGGGGAGAAGCTTTCTTT
CDR3aa: CASSLGGGGEAFF

v_gene: TRBV7-8
j_gene: TRBJ2-2
d_gene: TRBD1
abundance: -
CDR3nt: TGTGCCAGCAGCTTAAGTATAGTCGTAGGGGACAGCCGTACCGGGGAGCTGTTTTTT
CDR3aa: CASSLSIVVGDSRTGELFF

v_gene: TRBV5-1
j_gene: TRBJ1-2
d_gene: -
abundance: once
CDR3nt: TGCGCCAGCAGCTCAGATACAACTAACTATGGCTACACCTTC
CDR3aa: CASSSDTTNYGYTF

v_gene: TRBV4-3
j_gene: TRBJ2-7
d_gene: TRBD1
abundance: -
CDR3nt: TGCGCCAGCAGCCAGGGAAGGGACAGGGTTTACGAGCAGTACTTC
CDR3aa: CASSQGRDRVYEQYF

v_gene: TRBV18
j_gene: TRBJ1-1
d_gene: -
abundance: -
CDR3nt: TGTGCCAGCTCACCAAGCCAGGGGAACACTGAAGCTTTCTTT
CDR3aa: CASSPSQGNTEAFF

v_gene: TRBV27
j_gene: TRBJ1-6
d_gene: TRBD1
abundance: -
CDR3nt: TGTGCCAGCAGCTCATGGACAGGGGTAGGACCCCTCCACTTT
CDR3aa: CASSSWTGVGPLHF

v_gene: TRBV5-1
j_gene: TRBJ2-7
d_gene: -
abundance: -
CDR3nt: TGCGCCAGCAGCTTGGGACCGGTTAGCGGATACGAGCAGTACTTC
CDR3aa: CASSLGPVSGYEQYF

v_gene: TRBV7-2
j_gene: TRBJ1-1
d_gene: -
abundance: -
CDR3nt: TGTGCCCATTCGAGGGGGTTGATCACTGAAGCTTTCTTT
CDR3aa: CAHSRGLITEAFF

v_gene: TRBV5-1
j_gene: TRBJ2-5
d_gene: -
abundance: -
CDR3nt: TGCGCCAGCAGCCGTTTGTGGGGCAGTCAAGAGACCCAGTACTTC
CDR3aa: CASSRLWGSQETQYF

v_gene: TRBV30
j_gene: TRBJ1-2
d_gene: -
abundance: -
CDR3nt: TGTGCCTGGAGTGTAGCCCGTGGCTACACCTTC
CDR3aa: CAWSVARGYTF

v_gene: TRBV7-8
j_gene: TRBJ2-3
d_gene: -
abundance: -
CDR3nt: TGTGCCAGCAGCTGGGGGGGCCTCGGAAGCACAGATACGCAGTATTTT
CDR3aa: CASSWGGLGSTDTQYF

v_gene: TRBV18
j_gene: TRBJ2-3
d_gene: -
abundance: -
CDR3nt: TGTGCCAGCTCACCCTTGTCAGCGACTAATACAGATACGCAGTATTTT
CDR3aa: CASSPLSATNTDTQYF

v_gene: TRBV4-1
j_gene: TRBJ2-7
d_gene: -
abundance: once
CDR3nt: TGCGCCAGCAGCCAAGGTAGTCAGGTGTACGAGCAGTACTTC
CDR3aa: CASSQGSQVYEQYF

v_gene: TRBV7-6
j_gene: TRBJ1-2
d_gene: TRBD1
abundance: -
CDR3nt: TGTGCCAGCAGCTTAGAGTCTAGGCGGGAGCGGGACAGGGGGCTTAAAGGCTACACCTTC
CDR3aa: CASSLESRRERDRGLKGYTF

v_gene: TRBV3-1/TRBV3-2
j_gene: TRBJ1-2
d_gene: -
abundance: -
CDR3nt: TGTGCCAGCAGCCAAGGCAAAGGAGGTGGCTACACCTTC
CDR3aa: CASSQGKGGGYTF

v_gene: TRBV23-1
j_gene: TRBJ1-3
d_gene: TRBD1
abundance: -
CDR3nt: TGCGCCAGCAGGAACAATTTAGGGACAGAGTCAGCCGCTTTGGAAAACACCATATATTTT
CDR3aa: CASRNNLGTESAALENTIYF

v_gene: TRBV27
j_gene: TRBJ2-2
d_gene: -
abundance: once
CDR3nt: TGTGCCAGCAGTGTGGAGGGACGTCCCTCCCTCGCGAACACCGGGGAGCTGTTTTTT
CDR3aa: CASSVEGRPSLANTGELFF

v_gene: TRBV21-1
j_gene: TRBJ2-1
d_gene: -
abundance: -
CDR3nt: TGTGCCAGCAGCAAAGCGATCCGCATTCCTTTGGCATATGAGCAGTTCTTC
CDR3aa: CASSKAIRIPLAYEQFF

v_gene: TRBV5-1
j_gene: TRBJ1-1
d_gene: -
abundance: -
CDR3nt: TGCGCCAGCAGCCCGGCGACCTTCGGGGGCACTGAAGCTTTCTTT
CDR3aa: CASSPATFGGTEAFF

v_gene: TRBV4-1
j_gene: TRBJ2-5
d_gene: TRBD1
abundance: many
CDR3nt: TGCGCCAGCAGCTACGACAGGGTAGGACAAGAGACCCAGTACTTC
CDR3aa: CASSYDRVGQETQYF

v_gene: TRBV3-1/TRBV3-2
j_gene: TRBJ2-1
d_gene: -
abundance: -
CDR3nt: TGTGCCAGCAGCCGAAGCAGGGATTCCTATGAGCAGTTCTTC
CDR3aa: CASSRSRDSYEQFF

v_gene: TRBV7-9
j_gene: TRBJ2-3
d_gene: TRBD2
abundance: -
CDR3nt: TGTGCCAGCAGCGCCGGAGGACTAGCGGGGGACCCAGATACGCAGTATTTT
CDR3aa: CASSAGGLAGDPDTQYF

v_gene: TRBV27
j_gene: TRBJ2-1
d_gene: TRBD2
abundance: -
CDR3nt: TGTGCCAGCAGTCCTAAGCGGGGGGCCTACAATGAGCAGTTCTTC
CDR3aa: CASSPKRGAYNEQFF

v_gene: TRBV19
j_gene: TRBJ2-2
d_gene: TRBD2
abundance: -
CDR3nt: TGTGCCAGTAGTACCCCGGGGGGGCGAACCGGGGAGCTGTTTTTT
CDR3aa: CASSTPGGRTGELFF

v_gene: TRBV9
j_gene: TRBJ1-6
d_gene: -
abundance: -
CDR3nt: TGTGCCAGCAGCCAACAGATCGGTTCACCCCTCCACTTT
CDR3aa: CASSQQIGSPLHF

v_gene: TRBV10-3
j_gene: TRBJ1-3
d_gene: TRBD1
abundance: once
CDR3nt: TGTGCCATCAGTGAGTCAACAGGGGGCAGGGGGAACACCATATATTTT
CDR3aa: CAISESTGGRGNTIYF

v_gene: TRBV5-1
j_gene: TRBJ1-5
d_gene: -
abundance: -
CDR3nt: TGCGCCAGCAGCCCGGCGTCGGGTAACAATCAGCCCCAGCATTTT
CDR3aa: CASSPASGNNQPQHF

v_gene: TRBV27
j_gene: TRBJ1-2
d_gene: -
abundance: -
CDR3nt: TGTGCCAGCAGTTTTGGGCAGGGTTATGGCTACACCTTC
CDR3aa: CASSFGQGYGYTF

v_gene: TRBV5-6
j_gene: TRBJ1-1
d_gene: -
abundance: few
CDR3nt: TGTGCCAGCAGCTTGATCGGGGGGGTTGGCACTGAAGCTTTCTTT
CDR3aa: CASSLIGGVGTEAFF

v_gene: TRBV4-2
j_gene: TRBJ2-5
d_gene: TRBD2
abundance: -
CDR3nt: TGTGCCAGCAGCCAAGGGACTAGCGGGGTTGAGACCCAGTACTTC
CDR3aa: CASSQGTSGVETQYF

v_gene: TRBV11-3
j_gene: TRBJ2-3
d_gene: -
abundance: -
CDR3nt: TGTGCCAGCAGCTTAGGAGGCGGGACCACAGATACGCAGTATTTT
CDR3aa: CASSLGGGTTDTQYF

v_gene: TRBV6-2/TRBV6-3
j_gene: TRBJ1-6
d_gene: TRBD1
abundance: -
CDR3nt: TGTGCCAGCAGCCCCGGACAGGGTGTCTCCTATTCACCCCTCCACTTT
CDR3aa: CASSPGQGVSYSPLHF

v_gene: TRBV11-3
j_gene: TRBJ2-3
d_gene: -
abundance: -
CDR3nt: TGTGCCAGCAGCTTAGATAGTCGAGGGCCAGATACGCAGTATTTT
CDR3aa: CASSLDSRGPDTQYF

v_gene: TRBV7-9
j_gene: TRBJ2-3
d_gene: TRBD2
abundance: -
CDR3nt: TGTGCCAGCAGCCTAACTAGCGGGGGCTCCGAAGATACGCAGTATTTT
CDR3aa: CASSLTSGGSEDTQYF

v_gene: TRBV11-3
j_gene: TRBJ2-1
d_gene: TRBD1
abundance: -
CDR3nt: TGTGCCAGCAGCCTTGGGGGGACAGGGTACAATGAGCAGTTCTTC
CDR3aa: CASSLGGTGYNEQFF

v_gene: TRBV7-9
j_gene: TRBJ2-7
d_gene: TRBD1
abundance: -
CDR3nt: TGTGCCAGCAGCTCGACAGGGACCGAGCAGTACTTC
CDR3aa: CASSSTGTEQYF

v_gene: TRBV5-4
j_gene: TRBJ2-7
d_gene: TRBD1
abundance: -
CDR3nt: TGTGCCAGCAGTCCTGACAGGGGGAACTTCCACGAGCAGTACTTC
CDR3aa: CASSPDRGNFHEQYF

v_gene: TRBV11-3
j_gene: TRBJ2-7
d_gene: TRBD1
abundance: -
CDR3nt: TGTGCCAGCAGCCTATCTACAGGGGCCTACGAGCAGTACTTC
CDR3aa: CASSLSTGAYEQYF

v_gene: TRBV7-8
j_gene: TRBJ2-7
d_gene: TRBD2
abundance: -
CDR3nt: TGTGCCAGCCGCCTAGCGGGGGGTATGGGCGAGCAGTACTTC
CDR3aa: CASRLAGGMGEQYF

v_gene: TRBV7-6
j_gene: TRBJ1-6
d_gene: -
abundance: -
CDR3nt: TGTGCCAGCAGCTTAGATCGGGGAGGATCCTATAATTCACCCCTCCACTTT
CDR3aa: CASSLDRGGSYNSPLHF

v_gene: TRBV6-5
j_gene: TRBJ1-3
d_gene: -
abundance: -
CDR3nt: TGTGCCAGCATTGGAGACCCGTACCCTGGAAACACCATATATTTT
CDR3aa: CASIGDPYPGNTIYF

v_gene: TRBV12-3/TRBV12-4
j_gene: TRBJ1-1
d_gene: -
abundance: -
CDR3nt: TGTGCCAGCAGTTTATTCTCCAACACTGAAGCTTTCTTT
CDR3aa: CASSLFSNTEAFF

v_gene: TRBV5-6
j_gene: TRBJ1-6
d_gene: -
abundance: -
CDR3nt: TGTGCCAGCAGCACTGGAGAGGGTCTTAATTCACCCCTCCACTTT
CDR3aa: CASSTGEGLNSPLHF

v_gene: TRBV5-1
j_gene: TRBJ2-5
d_gene: -
abundance: -
CDR3nt: TGCGCCAGCAGTTACTCCCAGGGGCCACAAGAGACCCAGTACTTC
CDR3aa: CASSYSQGPQETQYF

v_gene: TRBV14
j_gene: TRBJ2-3
d_gene: TRBD2
abundance: -
CDR3nt: TGTGCCAGCAGCCAAGATGCACGGGGGGGCATGACAGATACGCAGTATTTT
CDR3aa: CASSQDARGGMTDTQYF